This is a list of T cell receptor beta chains from one sample in a study of technical replicates of blood from a handful of donors. Sequencing used immunoSEQ multiplex PCR; TCRdb keeps in-frame clones, though not all of them. The data contain tens of thousands of clones, approximately 94% of them singletons. The sequenced sample was T cells isolated from PBMCs. Every receptor here comes from a human donor in good health. Each CDR3 is given with its conserved first and last residue. The order of the fields is J gene, V gene, CDR3 protein.

J: TRBJ2-7
V: TRBV6-5
CDR3: CASRGQGNPYEQYF

J: TRBJ2-3
V: TRBV9
CDR3: CASSPRGGGTDTQYF

J: TRBJ2-7
V: TRBV5-8
CDR3: CASSWTYEQYF

J: TRBJ2-7
V: TRBV11-2
CDR3: CASSLEGGASYEQYF

J: TRBJ2-2
V: TRBV10-1
CDR3: CASSLDRGVGELFF

J: TRBJ2-2
V: TRBV7-6
CDR3: CASSSDLASGRAGELFF

J: TRBJ1-1
V: TRBV10-3
CDR3: CAISEQGSNTEAFF

J: TRBJ1-1
V: TRBV9
CDR3: CASSVAGANSEAFF

J: TRBJ1-5
V: TRBV6-6
CDR3: CASSYPDRGNNQPQHF

J: TRBJ2-7
V: TRBV5-1
CDR3: CASSQQGPRGEQYF

J: TRBJ2-2
V: TRBV28
CDR3: CASSKGASNTGELFF

J: TRBJ1-6
V: TRBV7-6
CDR3: CASSLADRASSPLHF

J: TRBJ2-7
V: TRBV27
CDR3: CASSEDSAGSYEQYF

J: TRBJ1-6
V: TRBV11-3
CDR3: CASSLVAGGSSYNSPLHF

J: TRBJ2-7
V: TRBV7-9
CDR3: CASSRNRDRGRIRSYEQYF

J: TRBJ2-6
V: TRBV4-2
CDR3: CASTPGLAASGANVLTF

J: TRBJ2-6
V: TRBV30
CDR3: CAWTGGMGGANVLTF

J: TRBJ2-3
V: TRBV27
CDR3: CASSPTGGSLFLADTQYF

J: TRBJ2-2
V: TRBV29-1
CDR3: CSVVTSGTGELFF

J: TRBJ1-5
V: TRBV9
CDR3: CASSGTGNQPQHF

J: TRBJ2-2
V: TRBV29-1
CDR3: CSVSSHGAVNTGELFF

J: TRBJ2-5
V: TRBV29-1
CDR3: CSVPTYTRGETQYF

J: TRBJ1-1
V: TRBV6-1
CDR3: CASRGQVNTEAFF

J: TRBJ2-7
V: TRBV28
CDR3: CASSLFRDYEQYF

J: TRBJ2-1
V: TRBV27
CDR3: CASSNPGGVRNEQFF

J: TRBJ1-1
V: TRBV6-6
CDR3: CASSYSGLTYEAFF

J: TRBJ2-2
V: TRBV7-6
CDR3: CASSPGFTGELFF

J: TRBJ2-5
V: TRBV7-8
CDR3: CASSLYRGPQETQYF

J: TRBJ2-1
V: TRBV5-1
CDR3: CASSFSGGTSGLSDNEQFF

J: TRBJ1-5
V: TRBV28
CDR3: CASRDPLQGLGNQPQHF

J: TRBJ2-7
V: TRBV4-1
CDR3: CASSQEPPTSGRYYEQYF

J: TRBJ2-1
V: TRBV5-1
CDR3: CASSLEPGGRNEQFF

J: TRBJ2-7
V: TRBV5-4
CDR3: CASSLGLAGSEQYF

J: TRBJ2-5
V: TRBV27
CDR3: CASSNARRELAETQYF

J: TRBJ2-5
V: TRBV5-8
CDR3: CASSPGQGALETQYF

J: TRBJ2-1
V: TRBV7-9
CDR3: CASRRTGTSYNEQFF

J: TRBJ2-2
V: TRBV5-1
CDR3: CASSLWGENTGELFF

J: TRBJ2-2
V: TRBV7-6
CDR3: CASTLEGAANTGELFF

J: TRBJ1-4
V: TRBV7-8
CDR3: CASSSTVLSATNEKLFF

J: TRBJ1-2
V: TRBV30
CDR3: CAWSVQGAWDYGYTF

J: TRBJ1-1
V: TRBV29-1
CDR3: CSVSKRGMRDTEAFF

J: TRBJ1-3
V: TRBV6-5
CDR3: CASRISGIGGNTIYF